This entry concerns a single T cell receptor beta chain. Antigen unknown. PCR involved 60 Vbeta and 13 Jbeta primers. Clones were sequenced by immunoSEQ multiplex PCR, and TCRdb holds only the in-frame ones, with some missing. The data contain 80,000 or so clones, approximately 78% of them singletons. This sample is drawn from a study of cytomegalovirus exposure and HLA in healthy donors. Notes on the study in general: Associated with HLA alleles at 0.05 false discovery rate in a later analysis were about 17,000 TCR beta sequences. A later analysis reportedly identified an Asian-associated ancestry cluster as carrying fewer N-insertions than the approximately 710-donor mean.

Unmatched junction bases numbered 4, after V lost 5 bases and J lost 2 bases. The CDR3 contains 15 residues. Germline CDR1 reads SEHNR; CDR2 reads FQNEAQ (reference sequence). This sequence originates from a man aged 40-49 years in good health and CMV-seronegative. V gene TRBV7-9 combines with J gene TRBJ1-5, with TRBD1 identical over 9 bases. Material: PBMCs. CDR3 residues: CASSEQGAGNQPQHF. CDR3 sequence (DNA): TGTGCCAGCAGCGAACAGGGGGCAGGCAATCAGCCCCAGCATTTT.